This TCR beta chain was found in a study of identical twins. Findings of the study overall: Whereas memory repertoires showed no such difference, abundant cord blood beta clonotypes carried fewer insertions.

There are 14 residues in the CDR3. Germline CDR1 and CDR2: SGHTA and FQGNSA. Trimming cost V 1 base and J 7 bases, with 14 bases left between them. No donor was unhealthy or non-Caucasian. The sample holds many counts of this clonotype. Its antigen is undetermined. One entry per CDR3 protein, called by TCRdb with MiXCR from the 5' RACE reads. Here the sample spans hundreds of thousands of distinct CDR3 sequences, over 5% being singletons. Sequenced input: naive T cells sorted from blood. This clonotype originated in a man in his late teens or twenties in good health. The chain carries TRBV7-2 and TRBJ2-7, with D possibly TRBD2 on 5 matching bases. The CDR3 DNA sequence: TGTGCCAGCAGCTTAGGAGCAGGACTGAGGGAGCAGTACTTC. Encoded protein: CASSLGAGLREQYF.